This T cell receptor beta chain was recorded in a study of cytomegalovirus exposure and HLA in healthy donors. About the research overall: Among the 300 to 450 genotyped donors, approximately 81% were placed in the Caucasian-associated ancestry cluster.

Vbeta (60) and Jbeta (13) primers were used in the PCR. This table comes from immunoSEQ multiplex PCR, and its TCRdb copy is limited to in-frame clones, with some not included. This sample has approximately 32,000 clones, with roughly three quarters found just once. Germline loops: CDR1 MNHNY, CDR2 SVGAGI (reference sequence). The V end was cut by 5 bases, the J end by 4 bases, with 13 bases between. The CDR3 contains 14 residues. This sequence was found in a woman in her thirties in good health and CMV-seropositive. V usage is TRBV6-6 and J usage is TRBJ2-3; TRBD1 is a possible D gene (5 bases). Sample: PBMCs. The CDR3 spells CASSKRQRPDTQYF. The CDR3, as DNA: TGTGCCAGCAGTAAACGACAGAGACCAGATACGCAGTATTTT.